Here is one TCR beta chain with its context. Its antigen is not identified. An end of the junction does not agree with germline; a read error may underlie this. The sample belongs to a study of cytomegalovirus exposure and HLA in healthy donors. The PCR employed 60 Vbeta primers together with 13 Jbeta primers. Only in-frame clones appear in the TCRdb table, and some are missing; sequencing was by immunoSEQ multiplex PCR. The data hold about 270,000 clones, with 80% to 90% observed a single time. Points from the study as a whole: The Asian-associated ancestry cluster reportedly had fewer N-insertions than the approximately 700-donor mean in a later analysis.

The TCR sequence derives from a man in his forties or fifties in good health and CMV-seropositive. Sequencing was performed on PBMCs.

The CDR3 is CASSQETEDYGYTF. The CDR3 DNA reads TGTGCCAGCAGCCAAGAAACCGAGGACTATGGCTACACCTTC. The V gene is TRBV4-1, the J gene TRBJ1-2; D is unclear. This CDR3 contains 14 residues. Germline lookup yields CDR1 MGHRA and CDR2 YSYEKL.